This entry lists 28 T cell receptor beta chains sequenced from one sample in a study of a mutant IDH1 vaccine in newly diagnosed glioma. As for time point: week 11, during vaccination. With topical imiquimod, each dose of the vaccine consisted of 300 ug of mutant IDH1 20-mer peptide. Clones were sequenced by immunoSEQ multiplex PCR, and TCRdb holds only the in-frame ones, with some missing. The table includes about 130,000 clones, over 75% detected once. These receptors have no identified antigens. Sample: PBMCs, taken from a glioma patient whose treatment included an IDH1 peptide vaccine. Source of these receptors: a man in his forties or fifties with glioma.

V gene TRBV7-2 combines with J gene TRBJ2-3, with a weak D call TRBD2 (5 bases). V was clipped by 5 bases and J by 1 base, with 10 bases between them. The CDR3 has 14 residues. Germline V lookup: CDR1 SGHTA, CDR2 FQGNSA. The CDR3 reads CASSSSGGTDTQYF. CDR3 in DNA: TGTGCCAGCAGCAGCTCCGGGGGCACAGATACGCAGTATTTT.

In this sample, this clone turned up a few times. V usage is TRBV5-6 and J usage is TRBJ1-2, with TRBD1 as a possible D gene (6 bases). The V gene lost 4 bases and the J gene lost 4 bases, with 14 bases spanning the gap. The germline V gene has CDR1 SGHDT and CDR2 YYEEEE. This CDR3 comprises 14 residues. The CDR3 DNA is TGTGCCAGCAGCACGTTCGACAGGTTCTATGGCTACACCTTC. Its protein product is CASSTFDRFYGYTF.

This chain joins TRBV7-6 and TRBJ1-6; D is possibly TRBD1 (6 bases). In germline, CDR1 is SGHVS, CDR2 FNYEAQ. This CDR3 contains 16 residues. The V gene lost 1 base and the J gene lost 18 bases, with 25 bases spanning the gap. This CDR3 is CASSLGTTGTRSTPHF. The CDR3 DNA follows: TGTGCCAGCAGCTTAGGGACAACCGGGACACGGAGTACCCCCCACTTT.

The chain carries TRBV29-1 and TRBJ1-2; no clear D. Per the germline V gene, CDR1 is SQVTM and CDR2 is ANQGSEA. There are 10 residues in the CDR3. The V end was cut by 5 bases, the J end by 8 bases, with 9 bases between. The CDR3 is CSVFDQGYTF. CDR3 DNA sequence: TGCAGCGTTTTCGACCAAGGCTACACCTTC. Full variable domain (rest looked up from reference TRBV29-1 and TRBJ1-2): SAVISQKPSRDICQRGTSLTIQCQVDSQVTMMFWYRQQPGQSLTLIATANQGSEATYESGFVIDKFPISRPNLTFSTLTVSNMSPEDSSIYLCSVFDQGYTFGSGTRLTVV.

The chain combines TRBV4-3 with TRBJ1-4, with D uncertain. From germline, CDR1 is LGHNA and CDR2 YSLEER. V dropped 2 bases and J dropped 8 bases, with 9 bases sitting between them. There are 13 residues in the CDR3. This CDR3 is CASSQTNKEKLFF. CDR3 sequence (DNA): TGCGCCAGCAGCCAAACAAATAAGGAAAAACTGTTTTTT.

J is TRBJ1-2 and V is TRBV6-6, with a weak D call TRBD1 (5 bases). Trimming cost V 0 bases and J 2 bases, with 10 bases left between them. CDR3 length: 15 residues. Per germline, CDR1 MNHNY and CDR2 SVGAGI (reference sequence). The CDR3: CASSYSGRENYGYTF. In DNA form, the CDR3 reads TGTGCCAGCAGTTACTCGGGCAGGGAAAACTATGGCTACACCTTC.

J is TRBJ2-1 and V is TRBV4-2; D not resolved. Germline V gene lookup returns CDR1 LGHNA and CDR2 YNFKEQ. V was trimmed by 0 bases and J by 0 bases, leaving 9 bases between them. The CDR3 length is 16 residues. This CDR3 is CASSQDSAVSYNEQFF. CDR3 sequence (DNA): TGTGCCAGCAGCCAAGACTCCGCGGTCTCCTACAATGAGCAGTTCTTC.

V usage is TRBV4-3 and J usage is TRBJ1-4; D is unclear. The ends were cut back, 8 bases at V and 2 bases at J, with 15 bases in the middle. Germline values: CDR1 LGHNA, CDR2 YSLEER. This CDR3 has 15 amino acids. CDR3 sequence reads: CASGAGRLTNEKLFF. CDR3 DNA: TGCGCCAGCGGCGCGGGTCGACTGACTAATGAAAAACTGTTTTTT.

The chain combines TRBV7-2 with TRBJ1-1; D gene unclear. The ends were cut back, 6 bases at V and 0 bases at J, with 11 bases in the middle. CDR1 and CDR2 from the germline V gene are SGHTA and FQGNSA. The CDR3 covers 14 residues. CDR3: CASSYAGMNTEAFF. DNA of the CDR3: TGTGCCAGCAGTTACGCCGGAATGAACACTGAAGCTTTCTTT.

The rearrangement uses TRBV2 and TRBJ2-1; 12 positions agree with TRBD2. J gave up 5 bases and V 8 bases, and 10 bases lay outside the gene matches. The germline V gene has CDR1 SNHLY and CDR2 FYNNEI. The CDR3 is made up of 16 amino acids. CDR3 sequence (DNA): TGTGCCAGCTTTGCTAGCGGGAGGGCCACAGACAATGAGCAGTTCTTC. This codes for CASFASGRATDNEQFF.

This chain joins TRBV28 and TRBJ2-1; D may be TRBD1 or TRBD2 (5 bases each). Germline V gene sequence: CDR1 MDHEN, CDR2 SYDVKM. This CDR3 contains 15 residues. Trimming shortened V by 7 bases and J by 5 bases, and 18 bases separated the two germline ends. CDR3 amino acids: CASTGTVGVNNEQFF. DNA of the CDR3: TGTGCCAGCACGGGGACGGTGGGCGTCAACAATGAGCAGTTCTTC.

The V gene is TRBV4-2, the J gene TRBJ1-5; D is possibly TRBD1 (5 bases). V was cut by 1 base and J by 4 bases, with 11 bases left in between. This CDR3 comprises 15 residues. The germline V gene encodes CDR1 LGHNA and CDR2 YNFKEQ. CDR3 DNA: TGTGCCAGCAGCCAAGTGGAGGGACGGAATCAGCCCCAGCATTTT. This codes for CASSQVEGRNQPQHF.

Worth noting for this clone: Other nucleotide sequences in the sample specify the same CDR3. The chain joins TRBV19 to TRBJ1-4; D not resolved. CDR1 is LNHDA, CDR2 SQIVND, per germline (reference sequence). CDR3 length: 15 residues. Trimming shortened V by 2 bases and J by 0 bases, and 7 bases separated the two germline ends. CDR3 residues: CASSITLATNEKLFF. The CDR3 DNA is TGTGCCAGTAGTATAACATTAGCAACTAATGAAAAACTGTTTTTT.

V is TRBV7-2 and J is TRBJ1-1; D is possibly TRBD1 (6 bases). The length of the CDR3 is 13 residues. Germline V gene data show CDR1 as SGHTA and CDR2 as FQGNSA. Trimming pared 6 bases from V and 7 bases from J, leaving 15 bases between. The CDR3 nucleotides are TGTGCCAGCAGTTATGACAGGACTTTTGAAGCTTTCTTT. Amino acid sequence: CASSYDRTFEAFF.

The rearrangement links TRBV27 to TRBJ2-2, with D possibly being TRBD1 or TRBD2 (5 bases each). Germline V gene sequence: CDR1 MNHEY, CDR2 SMNVEV (reference sequence). V shed 2 bases and J shed 0 bases, with 10 bases lying between them. CDR3 size: 16 residues. The CDR3 DNA reads TGTGCCAGCAGTTTAAGGGGACGGGCGAACACCGGGGAGCTGTTTTTT. This gives the protein CASSLRGRANTGELFF.

CDR3: CASSLGQDQPQHF. CDR3 sequence (DNA): TGCGCCAGCAGCTTGGGACAGGATCAGCCCCAGCATTTT. This sequence joins TRBV5-1 and TRBJ1-5; D perhaps matches TRBD1 (6 bases). Germline CDR1 is SGHRS and CDR2 is YFSETQ. The CDR3 has 13 amino acids. Trimming removed 0 bases from V and 5 bases from J, with 6 bases in between.

J is TRBJ1-1 and V is TRBV10-1; no clear D. Deletions cut 9 bases from V and 1 base from J, with 18 bases between. This CDR3 spans 15 amino acids. From germline, CDR1 is WNHNN and CDR2 SYGVQD (reference sequence). For the CDR3, the DNA is TGCGCCAGGAGCAACCAAGGAACAGAGAACACTGAAGCTTTCTTT. Its protein product is CARSNQGTENTEAFF.

The rearrangement uses TRBV6-5 and TRBJ2-1; D is uncertain. With 4 bases removed from V and 2 bases from J, the gap between germline ends came to 15 bases. The CDR3 has 16 residues. Per germline, CDR1 MNHEY and CDR2 SVGAGI. The CDR3 here is CASSFRPPGPYNEQFF. The CDR3 DNA reads as TGTGCCAGCAGTTTCAGGCCTCCCGGGCCCTACAATGAGCAGTTCTTC.

V gene TRBV7-6 combines with J gene TRBJ1-4, with D hard to call. V lost 4 bases and J 1 base, leaving 10 bases between the germline ends. Germline assignment: CDR1 SGHVS and CDR2 FNYEAQ. The CDR3 totals 15 residues. The CDR3, as DNA: TGTGCCAGCAGCTCGCGGGTGGAAACTAATGAAAAACTGTTTTTT. Protein: CASSSRVETNEKLFF.

The genes are TRBV19 and TRBJ1-5; TRBD1 matches at 8 bases. Germline lookup yields CDR1 LNHDA and CDR2 SQIVND (reference sequence). Trimming at V came to 4 bases and at J to 2 bases, leaving 10 bases not matched to a gene. The CDR3 has 17 residues. CDR3 nucleotides: TGTGCCAGTAGTACAAACAGGGGGGCCGGCGGCAATCAGCCCCAGCATTTT. Protein: CASSTNRGAGGNQPQHF.

This clone was recorded once. The chain uses TRBV7-8 and TRBJ2-3; TRBD2 aligns across 9 bases. Germline V lookup: CDR1 SGHVS, CDR2 FQNEAQ. The CDR3 has 17 residues. J gave up 7 bases and V 4 bases, and 15 bases lay outside the gene matches. The CDR3 DNA reads as TGTGCCAGCAGCTCCCCTCTGACTAGCGGAGAAATATATACGCAGTATTTT. Protein product: CASSSPLTSGEIYTQYF.

J is TRBJ2-7 and V is TRBV28, with D perhaps TRBD1 or TRBD2 (5 bases each). Germline V lookup: CDR1 MDHEN, CDR2 SYDVKM. This CDR3 region has 14 residues. Trimming took 2 bases from V and 2 from J, leaving 10 bases between them. The CDR3 sequence is CASSLRGAAYEQYF. The CDR3 bases are TGTGCCAGCAGTTTAAGGGGAGCAGCCTACGAGCAGTACTTC.

The chain is built from TRBV28 and TRBJ1-2, with D perhaps matching TRBD1 (6 bases). Trimming removed 5 bases from V and 2 bases from J, with 9 bases in between. The germline V gene has CDR1 MDHEN and CDR2 SYDVKM. This CDR3 region has 13 residues. The CDR3 sequence: CASSATGNYGYTF. The CDR3 DNA reads as TGTGCCAGCAGTGCTACAGGGAACTATGGCTACACCTTC.

The chain joins TRBV5-5 to TRBJ2-2, with D perhaps TRBD1 (5 bases). The ends were cut back, 0 bases at V and 4 bases at J, with 13 bases in the middle. This CDR3 has 16 amino acids. From germline, CDR1 is SGHKS and CDR2 YYEKEE (reference sequence). Here the CDR3 reads CASSLVSRVSTGELFF. The CDR3 region has the DNA TGTGCCAGCAGCTTGGTTAGCAGGGTTTCCACCGGGGAGCTGTTTTTT.

This clone was seen only once. The rearrangement uses TRBV18 and TRBJ2-7, with D possibly being TRBD2 (6 bases). This CDR3 is 17 amino acids long. V lost 1 base to trimming and J lost 0 bases, with 16 bases between them. In germline, CDR1 is KGHSH, CDR2 LQKENI. The CDR3 region is CASSPLSGVTPSYEQYF. The CDR3, as DNA: TGTGCCAGCTCACCACTGTCGGGGGTGACGCCCTCCTACGAGCAGTACTTC. Complete variable domain (other parts from reference TRBV18 and TRBJ2-7): NAGVMQNPRHLVRRRGQEARLRCSPMKGHSHVYWYRQLPEEGLKFMVYLQKENIIDESGMPKERFSAEFPKEGPSILRIQQVVRGDSAAYFCASSPLSGVTPSYEQYFGPGTRLTVT.

V and J are TRBV27 and TRBJ1-1; 7 bases line up with TRBD1. With 0 bases clipped from V and 3 bases from J, the junction kept 4 bases outside the gene matches. The CDR3 loop spans 15 amino acids. The germline CDR1 and CDR2 sequences are MNHEY and SMNVEV (reference sequence). As DNA, the CDR3 is TGTGCCAGCAGTTTATCACGTCAGGGGGACACTGAAGCTTTCTTT. As protein: CASSLSRQGDTEAFF.

This clone was seen a few times. This chain connects TRBV10-1 to TRBJ1-5, with D hard to call. Per the germline V gene, CDR1 is WNHNN and CDR2 is SYGVQD (reference sequence). Trimming took off 5 bases at V and 7 bases at J, with 9 bases between the two ends. This CDR3 has 12 residues. The CDR3 spells CASSMDGQPQHF. The CDR3 DNA reads as TGCGCCAGCAGTATGGACGGGCAGCCCCAGCATTTT.

This chain connects TRBV29-1 to TRBJ2-5; 14 positions agree with TRBD2. J gave up 5 bases and V 7 bases, and 3 bases lay outside the gene matches. In germline, CDR1 is SQVTM, CDR2 ANQGSEA. The CDR3 extends over 13 amino acids. For the CDR3, the DNA is TGCAGCGGGGGACTAGCGGGAGCGGAGACCCAGTACTTC. The encoded protein is CSGGLAGAETQYF.